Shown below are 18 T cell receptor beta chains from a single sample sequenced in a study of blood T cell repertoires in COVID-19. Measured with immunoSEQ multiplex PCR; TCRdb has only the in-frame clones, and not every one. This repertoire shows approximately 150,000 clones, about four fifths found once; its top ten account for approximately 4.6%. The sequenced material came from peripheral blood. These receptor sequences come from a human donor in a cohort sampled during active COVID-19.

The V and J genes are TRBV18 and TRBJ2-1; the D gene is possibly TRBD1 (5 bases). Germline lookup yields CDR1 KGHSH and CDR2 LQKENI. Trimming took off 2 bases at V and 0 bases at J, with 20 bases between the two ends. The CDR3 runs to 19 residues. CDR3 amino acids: CASSPTFPQGSSSYNEQFF. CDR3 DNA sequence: TGTGCCAGCTCACCAACGTTCCCGCAGGGCTCGAGCTCCTACAATGAGCAGTTCTTC.

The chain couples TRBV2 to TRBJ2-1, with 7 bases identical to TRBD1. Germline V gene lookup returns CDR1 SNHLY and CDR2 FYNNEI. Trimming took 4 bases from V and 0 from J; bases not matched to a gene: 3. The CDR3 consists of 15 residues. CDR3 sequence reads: CASSAGQTSYNEQFF. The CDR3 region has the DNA TGTGCCAGCAGTGCGGGACAGACCTCCTACAATGAGCAGTTCTTC. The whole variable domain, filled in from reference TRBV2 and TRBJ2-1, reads EPEVTQTPSHQVTQMGQEVILRCVPISNHLYFYWYRQILGQKVEFLVSFYNNEISEKSEIFDDQFSVERPDGSNFTLKIRSTKLEDSAMYFCASSAGQTSYNEQFFGPGTRLTVL.

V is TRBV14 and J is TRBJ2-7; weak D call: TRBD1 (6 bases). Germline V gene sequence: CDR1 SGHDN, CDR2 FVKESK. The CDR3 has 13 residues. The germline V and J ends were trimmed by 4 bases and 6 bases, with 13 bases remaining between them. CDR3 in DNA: TGTGCCAGCAGCCGACAGGATCTGCGCGAGCAGTACTTC. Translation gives CASSRQDLREQYF.

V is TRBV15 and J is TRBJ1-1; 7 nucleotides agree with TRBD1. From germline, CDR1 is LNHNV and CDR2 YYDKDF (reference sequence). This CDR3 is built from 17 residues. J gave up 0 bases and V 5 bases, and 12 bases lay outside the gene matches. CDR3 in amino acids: CATSPKGTARMNTEAFF. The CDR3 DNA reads TGTGCCACCAGCCCGAAAGGGACAGCCCGCATGAACACTGAAGCTTTCTTT. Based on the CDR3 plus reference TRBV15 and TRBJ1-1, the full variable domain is DAMVIQNPRYQVTQFGKPVTLSCSQTLNHNVMYWYQQKSSQAPKLLFHYYDKDFNNEADTPDNFQSRRPNTSFCFLDIRSPGLGDTAMYLCATSPKGTARMNTEAFFGQGTRLTVV.

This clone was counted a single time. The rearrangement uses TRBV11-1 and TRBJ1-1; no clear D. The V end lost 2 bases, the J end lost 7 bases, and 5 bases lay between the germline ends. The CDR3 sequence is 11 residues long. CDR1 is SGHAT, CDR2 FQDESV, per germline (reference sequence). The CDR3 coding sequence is TGTGCCAGCAGCTTAAGCGGTGAAGCTTTCTTT. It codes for CASSLSGEAFF.

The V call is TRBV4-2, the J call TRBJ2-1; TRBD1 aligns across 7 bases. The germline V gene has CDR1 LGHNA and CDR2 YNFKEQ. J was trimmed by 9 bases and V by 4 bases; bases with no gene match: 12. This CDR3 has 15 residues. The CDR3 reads CASSPPQKGAGEQFF. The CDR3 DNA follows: TGTGCCAGCAGCCCGCCCCAAAAGGGGGCCGGTGAGCAGTTCTTC.

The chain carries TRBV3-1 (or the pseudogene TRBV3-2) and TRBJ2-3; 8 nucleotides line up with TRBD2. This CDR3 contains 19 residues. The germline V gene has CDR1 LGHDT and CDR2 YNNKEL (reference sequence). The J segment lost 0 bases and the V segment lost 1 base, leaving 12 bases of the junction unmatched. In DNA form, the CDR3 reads TGTGCCAGCAGCCAAGCGTTCGTTACTAGCGGTACTAGCACAGATACGCAGTATTTT. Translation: CASSQAFVTSGTSTDTQYF.

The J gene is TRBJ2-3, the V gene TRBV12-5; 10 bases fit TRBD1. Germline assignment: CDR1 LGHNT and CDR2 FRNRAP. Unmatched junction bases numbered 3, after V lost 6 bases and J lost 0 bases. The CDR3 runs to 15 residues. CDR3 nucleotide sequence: TGTGCTAGTGGGCCGGGACAGGGGAGCACAGATACGCAGTATTTT. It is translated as CASGPGQGSTDTQYF.

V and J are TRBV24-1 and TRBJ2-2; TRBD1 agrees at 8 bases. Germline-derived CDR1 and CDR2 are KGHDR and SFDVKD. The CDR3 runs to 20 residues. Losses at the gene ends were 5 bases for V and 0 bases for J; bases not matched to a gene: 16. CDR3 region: CATSAGYRGLGGTNTGELFF. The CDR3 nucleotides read TGTGCCACCAGTGCTGGCTACAGGGGGTTGGGCGGGACGAACACCGGGGAGCTGTTTTTT.

CDR3 in amino acids: CATSLPRNTEAFF. CDR3 DNA sequence: TGTGCCACTTCCCTACCTAGGAACACTGAAGCTTTCTTT. This chain joins TRBV19 and TRBJ1-1; D is unclear. Germline values: CDR1 LNHDA, CDR2 SQIVND (reference sequence). Trimming shortened V by 10 bases and J by 1 base, and 13 bases separated the two germline ends. The CDR3 is made up of 13 amino acids.

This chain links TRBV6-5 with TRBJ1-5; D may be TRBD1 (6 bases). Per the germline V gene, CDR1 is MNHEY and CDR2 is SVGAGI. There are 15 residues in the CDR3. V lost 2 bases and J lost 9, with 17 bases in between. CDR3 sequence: CASSYSRTDGSPQHF. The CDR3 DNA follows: TGTGCCAGCAGTTACAGCAGGACAGACGGTTCGCCCCAGCATTTT.

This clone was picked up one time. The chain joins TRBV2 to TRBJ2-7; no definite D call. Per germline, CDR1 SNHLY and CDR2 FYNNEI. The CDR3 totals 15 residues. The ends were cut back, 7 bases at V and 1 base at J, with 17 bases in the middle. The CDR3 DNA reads TGTGCCAGCACCCCTCGGTCTGTGCTTTCCTACGAGCAGTACTTC. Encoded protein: CASTPRSVLSYEQYF.

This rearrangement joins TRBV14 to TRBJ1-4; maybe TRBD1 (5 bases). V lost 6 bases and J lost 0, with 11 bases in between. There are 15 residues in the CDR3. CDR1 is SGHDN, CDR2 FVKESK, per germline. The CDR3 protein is CASSPTDATNEKLFF. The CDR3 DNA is TGTGCCAGCAGTCCGACAGACGCAACTAATGAAAAACTGTTTTTT.

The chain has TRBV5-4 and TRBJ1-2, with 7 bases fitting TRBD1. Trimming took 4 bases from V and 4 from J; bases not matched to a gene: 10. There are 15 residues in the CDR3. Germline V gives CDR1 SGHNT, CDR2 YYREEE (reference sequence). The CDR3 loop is CASSRRDSTLYGYTF. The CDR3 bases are TGTGCCAGCAGCAGACGGGACAGTACCCTCTATGGCTACACCTTC.

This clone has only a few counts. The CDR3 sequence is CASSGLAGGNIYNEQFF. In DNA form, the CDR3 reads TGTGCCAGCAGTGGACTAGCGGGAGGGAACATCTACAATGAGCAGTTCTTC. The rearrangement joins TRBV2 to TRBJ2-1; 14 bases map to TRBD2. Per germline, CDR1 SNHLY and CDR2 FYNNEI. V was pared by 4 bases and J by 3 bases, with 5 bases of the junction left unmatched. CDR3 length: 17 amino acids.

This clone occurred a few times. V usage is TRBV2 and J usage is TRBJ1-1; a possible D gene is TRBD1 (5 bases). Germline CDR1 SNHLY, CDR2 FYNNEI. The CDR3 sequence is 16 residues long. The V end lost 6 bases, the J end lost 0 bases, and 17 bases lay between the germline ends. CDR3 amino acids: CASRGGPNQVNTEAFF. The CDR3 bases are TGTGCCAGCAGGGGGGGTCCAAATCAAGTGAACACTGAAGCTTTCTTT. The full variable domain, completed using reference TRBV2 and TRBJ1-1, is EPEVTQTPSHQVTQMGQEVILRCVPISNHLYFYWYRQILGQKVEFLVSFYNNEISEKSEIFDDQFSVERPDGSNFTLKIRSTKLEDSAMYFCASRGGPNQVNTEAFFGQGTRLTVV.

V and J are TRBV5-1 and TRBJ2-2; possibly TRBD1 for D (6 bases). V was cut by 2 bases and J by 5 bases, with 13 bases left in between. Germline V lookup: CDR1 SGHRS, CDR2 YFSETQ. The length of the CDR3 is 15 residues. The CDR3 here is CASSLPRGNTGELFF. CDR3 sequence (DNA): TGCGCCAGCAGCTTACCCAGGGGAAATACCGGGGAGCTGTTTTTT. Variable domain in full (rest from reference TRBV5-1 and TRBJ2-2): KAGVTQTPRYLIKTRGQQVTLSCSPISGHRSVSWYQQTPGQGLQFLFEYFSETQRNKGNFPGRFSGRQFSNSRSEMNVSTLELGDSALYLCASSLPRGNTGELFFGEGSRLTVL.

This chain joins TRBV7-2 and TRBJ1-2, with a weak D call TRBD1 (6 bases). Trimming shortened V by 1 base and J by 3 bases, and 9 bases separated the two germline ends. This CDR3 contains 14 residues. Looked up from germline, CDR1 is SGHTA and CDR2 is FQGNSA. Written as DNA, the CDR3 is TGTGCCAGCAGCTTAGGGACAGTCGACTATGGCTACACCTTC. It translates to CASSLGTVDYGYTF.